This passage covers 22 T cell receptor beta chains from one sample sequenced in a study of cytomegalovirus exposure and HLA in healthy donors. This PCR relied on a set of 60 Vbeta primers and 13 Jbeta primers. Here immunoSEQ multiplex PCR was the method, and the copy in TCRdb shows in-frame clones only, minus some. The data contain over 85,000 clones, more than 70% of them singletons. Sequencing was performed on PBMCs. Receptor source: a woman between 40 and 55 years old in good health and CMV-seronegative.

The chain links TRBV5-1 to TRBJ1-1; D may be TRBD1 (5 bases). Germline V gene data show CDR1 as SGHRS and CDR2 as YFSETQ. V was clipped by 2 bases and J by 4 bases, with 15 bases between them. The CDR3 runs 15 residues. CDR3 sequence (DNA): TGCGCCAGCAGCTTTGATGGCCAGGGTGGCACTGAAGCTTTCTTT. This encodes CASSFDGQGGTEAFF.

The gene calls are TRBV7-2 and TRBJ2-1, with 7 bases lining up with TRBD2. CDR1 SGHTA and CDR2 FQGNSA come from the germline V gene. The length of the CDR3 is 15 residues. The V segment lost 1 base and the J segment 2 bases; nucleotides outside the gene matches: 2. The CDR3 DNA is TGTGCCAGCAGCTTAGGGCGGGGGACCTACAATGAGCAGTTCTTC. This codes for CASSLGRGTYNEQFF.

This chain connects TRBV6-5 to TRBJ1-5; perhaps TRBD1 as D (5 bases). Trimming cost V 1 base and J 6 bases, with 10 bases left between them. CDR3 size: 14 residues. Germline values: CDR1 MNHEY, CDR2 SVGAGI. This CDR3 is CASSYWQGSQPQHF. CDR3 DNA sequence: TGTGCCAGCAGTTACTGGCAGGGTAGTCAGCCCCAGCATTTT.

CDR3 amino acids: CASSERAGGYNEQFF. The DNA of the CDR3 is TGTGCCAGCAGTGAACGAGCGGGGGGCTACAATGAGCAGTTCTTC. The chain carries TRBV2 and TRBJ2-1; 9 bases line up with TRBD2. After removal of 2 bases from V and 3 bases from J, the junction contained 2 bases not matched to a gene. This CDR3 comprises 15 residues. CDR1 is SNHLY, CDR2 FYNNEI, per germline.

This clone was recorded once. The J gene is TRBJ1-1, the V gene TRBV11-1; 7 bases agree with TRBD1. J gave up 0 bases and V 5 bases, and 9 bases lay outside the gene matches. Germline CDR1 SGHAT, CDR2 FQDESV (reference sequence). CDR3 length equals 16 residues. The CDR3 nucleotides are TGTGCCAGCAGCCTAACGACAGGGAAAATGAACACTGAAGCTTTCTTT. Protein: CASSLTTGKMNTEAFF. Full variable domain (missing parts from reference TRBV11-1 and TRBJ1-1): EAEVAQSPRYKITEKSQAVAFWCDPISGHATLYWYRQILGQGPELLVQFQDESVVDDSQLPKDRFSAERLKGVDSTLKIQPAELGDSAMYLCASSLTTGKMNTEAFFGQGTRLTVV.

The rearrangement uses TRBV6-6 and TRBJ1-2; 9 nucleotides match TRBD1. The V and J ends lost 4 bases and 1 base, in that order; junction bases with no gene match: 7. Germline values: CDR1 MNHNY, CDR2 SVGAGI (reference sequence). This CDR3 is 16 amino acids long. CDR3: CASSWDRDPLNYGYTF. The CDR3 coding sequence is TGTGCCAGCAGTTGGGACAGGGATCCTCTTAACTATGGCTACACCTTC.

This clone was observed a single time. The chain combines TRBV5-1 with TRBJ2-1; a possible D gene is TRBD1 (6 bases). The CDR3 is 16 residues long. Trimming took off 0 bases at V and 6 bases at J, with 16 bases between the two ends. Germline CDR1 SGHRS, CDR2 YFSETQ. CDR3 sequence (DNA): TGCGCCAGCAGCTTGGAAGGACAGAGCGGCACCAATGAGCAGTTCTTC. This sequence encodes CASSLEGQSGTNEQFF. The full variable domain, in which reference TRBV5-1 and TRBJ2-1 provide the parts outside the CDR3, is KAGVTQTPRYLIKTRGQQVTLSCSPISGHRSVSWYQQTPGQGLQFLFEYFSETQRNKGNFPGRFSGRQFSNSRSEMNVSTLELGDSALYLCASSLEGQSGTNEQFFGPGTRLTVL.

The chain uses TRBV15 and TRBJ2-7, with 7 bases matching TRBD1. This CDR3 contains 15 residues. Trimming cost V 0 bases and J 6 bases; bases outside gene matches: 8. CDR1 and CDR2 from the germline V gene are LNHNV and YYDKDF (reference sequence). The CDR3 here is CATSRDMEGGGEQYF. CDR3 nucleotides: TGTGCCACCAGCAGAGATATGGAAGGGGGCGGCGAGCAGTACTTC.

V gene TRBV6-5 combines with J gene TRBJ1-3, with TRBD1 matching 9 bases. The germline V gene has CDR1 MNHEY and CDR2 SVGAGI. The ends lost 6 bases at V and 4 bases at J; junction bases unmatched: 7. This CDR3 region has 15 residues. The CDR3 reads CASSTSGQGGNTIYF. CDR3 in DNA: TGTGCCAGCAGCACCAGCGGACAGGGGGGAAACACCATATATTTT.

The chain joins TRBV5-1 to TRBJ2-5, with 7 bases aligning to TRBD1. CDR3 length: 15 residues. Losses at the gene ends were 0 bases for V and 5 bases for J; bases not matched to a gene: 7. In germline, CDR1 is SGHRS, CDR2 YFSETQ. The DNA for the CDR3 is TGCGCCAGCAGCTTGGGACAGGGCTTTGAGGAGACCCAGTACTTC. Its protein product is CASSLGQGFEETQYF.

The chain recombines TRBV18 with TRBJ2-3; D is perhaps TRBD2 (6 bases). From germline, CDR1 is KGHSH and CDR2 LQKENI. Trimming left V 2 bases short and J 4 bases short, with 28 bases between. The CDR3 is made up of 20 amino acids. CDR3 sequence reads: CASSPYSPSWRGPQPDTQYF. CDR3 in DNA: TGTGCCAGCTCACCATATTCGCCTTCCTGGAGGGGCCCACAGCCAGATACGCAGTATTTT.

This clone is categorized as medium-sized. Other DNA sequences from this sample encode an identical CDR3 as well. The rearrangement uses TRBV9 and TRBJ1-4; maybe TRBD1 (5 bases). This CDR3 has 13 residues. CDR1 is SGDLS, CDR2 YYNGEE, per germline. V lost 2 bases and J lost 7, with 9 bases in between. The DNA for the CDR3 is TGTGCCAGCAGCGTTTCCGGGGGTGAAAAACTGTTTTTT. Translated, it gives CASSVSGGEKLFF.

In its sample, this clone was seen once. The genes are TRBV2 and TRBJ2-2; 9 nucleotides line up with TRBD2. Trimming took 6 bases from V and 4 from J; bases not matched to a gene: 6. The CDR3 sequence is 15 residues long. Germline CDR1 SNHLY, CDR2 FYNNEI. DNA for the CDR3: TGTGCCAGCAGACCCAGCGGGGGGTTCACCGGGGAGCTGTTTTTT. As protein: CASRPSGGFTGELFF.

Here the CDR3 reads CASSPKTSGGAYEQFF. The DNA of the CDR3 is TGTGCCAGCAGCCCGAAGACTAGCGGGGGGGCGTATGAGCAGTTCTTC. The chain joins TRBV5-6 to TRBJ2-1; 14 bases line up with TRBD2. CDR1 is SGHDT and CDR2 is YYEEEE in the germline V gene. J lost 8 bases, V lost 4 bases, and 8 bases had no gene match. This CDR3 has 16 amino acids.

The chain recombines TRBV4-1 with TRBJ1-3, with D possibly matching TRBD1 (6 bases). V was shortened by 0 bases and J by 5 bases, with 14 bases between the two germline ends. This CDR3 comprises 16 residues. Per the germline V gene, CDR1 is MGHRA and CDR2 is YSYEKL. This CDR3 is CASSQDPDSWRNTIYF. The CDR3 nucleotides read TGCGCCAGCAGCCAAGATCCGGACAGTTGGAGAAACACCATATATTTT.

V and J are TRBV28 and TRBJ1-1, with 7 bases lining up with TRBD1. V lost 6 bases to trimming and J lost 7 bases; unmatched junction nucleotides: 11. The CDR3 sequence is 14 residues long. Germline V gene data show CDR1 as MDHEN and CDR2 as SYDVKM. The CDR3 region is CASSPTGQECEAFF. In nucleotides, the CDR3 is TGTGCCAGCAGCCCCACAGGACAGGAGTGTGAAGCTTTCTTT.

The rearrangement uses TRBV28 and TRBJ1-3, with D possibly being TRBD1 (6 bases). In germline, CDR1 is MDHEN, CDR2 SYDVKM. V lost 6 bases and J 2 bases, leaving 17 bases between the germline ends. This CDR3 region has 16 residues. The CDR3 bases are TGTGCCAGCAGCTCCCCGGGGGGCACGGCTGGAAACACCATATATTTT. Translated, it gives CASSSPGGTAGNTIYF.

In DNA form, the CDR3 reads TGCGCCAGCAGCCAATCGACAGTGAACACTGAAGCTTTCTTT. Protein sequence: CASSQSTVNTEAFF. The V and J genes are TRBV5-1 and TRBJ1-1, with TRBD1 as a possible D gene (5 bases). The germline V and J ends were trimmed by 4 bases and 0 bases, with 10 bases remaining between them. CDR1 SGHRS and CDR2 YFSETQ come from the germline V gene. The CDR3 length is 14 residues.

This clone was picked up one time. This chain joins TRBV10-3 and TRBJ1-1, with D maybe TRBD1 (5 bases). Germline CDR1 is ENHRY and CDR2 is SYGVKD. CDR3 length: 15 amino acids. The V end lost 2 bases, the J end lost 2 bases, and 12 bases lay between the germline ends. This CDR3 reads CAISETLTANTEAFF. The CDR3 DNA is TGTGCCATCAGTGAGACCTTGACAGCTAACACTGAAGCTTTCTTT.

Concerning this clone: Compared with germline, one end of the junction differs, possibly owing to a read error. The chain couples TRBV7-9 to TRBJ1-2, with D possibly matching TRBD1 (6 bases). There are 12 residues in the CDR3. Germline loops: CDR1 SEHNR, CDR2 FQNEAQ (reference sequence). CDR3 in amino acids: CSSSLDSYGYTF. In DNA form, the CDR3 reads TGTTCCAGCAGCTTGGACAGCTATGGCTACACCTTC.

The V and J genes are TRBV28 and TRBJ1-4; perhaps TRBD1 as D (6 bases). In germline, CDR1 is MDHEN, CDR2 SYDVKM. Trimming shortened V by 6 bases and J by 3 bases, and 14 bases separated the two germline ends. This CDR3 spans 15 amino acids. The CDR3 region has the DNA TGTGCCAGCAGAGGGACACCAAATTCTAATGAAAAACTGTTTTTT. Its protein product is CASRGTPNSNEKLFF.

This sequence joins TRBV5-6 and TRBJ2-7, with TRBD2 identical over 7 bases. Germline CDR1 is SGHDT and CDR2 is YYEEEE. This CDR3 has 14 residues. J was trimmed by 3 bases and V by 4 bases; bases with no gene match: 7. The CDR3 nucleotides read TGTGCCAGCAGCCTTCTTGGCGGGGGCTACGAGCAGTACTTC. It encodes CASSLLGGGYEQYF.